This T cell receptor beta chain stems from a study of T cells after yellow fever vaccination. TCRdb reprocessed the 5' RACE reads with MiXCR, giving one entry per CDR3 protein. The data contain some 350,000 distinct CDR3 sequences, approximately 9% of them singletons. A note on this clonotype: Its antigen remains unknown.

Points from the study as a whole: Bulk-population clonotypes that are abundant could appear as contaminants in FACS-sorted repertoires.

The sequence was collected from a man younger than 30 who received the YFV17D yellow fever vaccine. This specimen was PBMCs, taken on the day of the first yellow fever vaccination.

CDR3 sequence reads: CATSRDVGRREQYF. The CDR3 nucleotides are TGTGCCACCAGCAGAGATGTCGGACGCCGGGAGCAGTACTTC. The V gene is TRBV15, the J gene TRBJ2-7; no definite D call. This CDR3 comprises 14 residues. The V gene's germline CDR1 is LNHNV and CDR2 YYDKDF (reference sequence). Between the trimmed V and J ends, which lost 0 bases and 7 bases, there was a span of 13 bases.